Listed here are 25 T cell receptor beta chains from one sample, sequenced in a study of preoperative IRX-2 immunotherapy in early breast cancer. The repertoire was sequenced with immunoSEQ multiplex PCR; TCRdb's copy has only in-frame clones and lacks some. Of over 55,000 clones in the sample, roughly 95% were seen once. The treatment denotes: preoperative locoregional IRX-2 cytokine immunotherapy. The specimen was obtained from a patient treated with IRX-2 immunotherapy. These receptors were obtained from a human donor with breast cancer.

This sequence joins TRBV9 and TRBJ1-3; D not certain. V was clipped by 0 bases and J by 0 bases, with 7 bases between them. CDR3 length: 15 amino acids. Germline V lookup: CDR1 SGDLS, CDR2 YYNGEE. This chain's CDR3 is CASSVEGSSGNTIYF. Written as DNA, the CDR3 is TGTGCCAGCAGCGTAGAGGGAAGCTCTGGAAACACCATATATTTT.

This chain uses TRBV4-1 with TRBJ1-5; no clear D gene. Germline CDR1 is MGHRA and CDR2 is YSYEKL. V lost 7 bases and J lost 3, with 22 bases in between. The CDR3 loop spans 17 amino acids. As DNA, the CDR3 is TGCGCCAGCACCCGGAAACTCAATGGGGAGCTCAATCAGCCCCAGCATTTT. It translates to CASTRKLNGELNQPQHF.

This chain links TRBV18 with TRBJ2-7; D unclear. Germline CDR1 KGHSH, CDR2 LQKENI. The CDR3 is made up of 14 amino acids. V dropped 2 bases and J dropped 3 bases, with 11 bases sitting between them. The CDR3 loop is CASSPGLVNYEQYF. In DNA form, the CDR3 reads TGTGCCAGCTCACCAGGGCTAGTGAACTACGAGCAGTACTTC.

The chain couples TRBV27 to TRBJ2-5, with TRBD2 identical over 7 bases. Near its end, the DNA agrees better with TRBJ2-7, so the J call may be wrong. From germline, CDR1 is MNHEY and CDR2 SMNVEV (reference sequence). The CDR3 contains 16 residues. The CDR3 reads CASSLGRRGSPYEQYF. The CDR3 region has the DNA TGTGCCAGTTCTCTGGGGCGGCGGGGGTCACCCTACGAGCAGTACTTC.

A remark on this clone: Since the CDR3 does not end with the conserved phenylalanine or tryptophan, this likely comes from a read error. Because the CDR3's place on the DNA is in doubt, the DNA is left out and the CDR3 is given as listed by TCRdb. The CDR3 sequence: CARSFSGRV. This sequence joins TRBV5-3 and TRBJ2-3; the D call TRBD2 from the table was never checked on the DNA. TRBV5-3 counts as an open reading frame of uncertain function. Ends included, the CDR3 has 9 residues.

The J gene is TRBJ1-1, the V gene TRBV7-8; weak D call: TRBD1 (5 bases). The CDR3 loop spans 16 amino acids. The germline V gene encodes CDR1 SGHVS and CDR2 FQNEAQ. V was clipped by 5 bases and J by 7 bases, with 23 bases between them. CDR3 sequence reads: CASSEGLGGPPYEAFF. CDR3 nucleotides: TGTGCCAGCAGCGAGGGACTTGGGGGACCGCCTTATGAAGCTTTCTTT. Full variable domain (missing parts from reference TRBV7-8 and TRBJ1-1): GAGVSQSPRYKVAKRGQDVALRCDPISGHVSLFWYQQALGQGPEFLTYFQNEAQLDKSGLPSDRFFAERPEGSVSTLKIQRTQQEDSAVYLCASSEGLGGPPYEAFFGQGTRLTVV.

The chain has TRBV6-5 and TRBJ2-2, with unresolved D. Germline V gene sequence: CDR1 MNHEY, CDR2 SVGAGI. CDR3 length: 14 residues. The germline V and J ends were trimmed by 0 bases and 1 base, with 3 bases remaining between them. The CDR3 region has the DNA TGTGCCAGCAGTTACTCAAGGAACACCGGGGAGCTGTTTTTT. Translating it yields CASSYSRNTGELFF.

The gene calls are TRBV7-2 and TRBJ1-2; tentatively, D is TRBD1 (5 bases). The CDR3 runs to 18 residues. Germline V lookup: CDR1 SGHTA, CDR2 FQGNSA. Trimming cost V 2 bases and J 1 base, with 20 bases left between them. CDR3 sequence (DNA): TGTGCCAGCAGCTTATCAGGGCCTGGCCCAACAATTAACTATGGCTACACCTTC. It is translated as CASSLSGPGPTINYGYTF.

V gene TRBV28 combines with J gene TRBJ1-2; D remains ambiguous. Germline lookup yields CDR1 MDHEN and CDR2 SYDVKM. Trimming removed 2 bases at V and 1 base at J, with 8 bases between. CDR3 length equals 14 residues. CDR3 protein: CASSLVGLNYGYTF. The CDR3 DNA follows: TGTGCCAGCAGTTTAGTTGGGCTTAACTATGGCTACACCTTC.

The rearrangement joins TRBV18 to TRBJ2-2; D may be TRBD2 (5 bases). The CDR3 length is 16 residues. Per germline, CDR1 KGHSH and CDR2 LQKENI. Trimming stripped 4 bases from V and 0 bases from J, with 12 bases between. CDR3 residues: CASSLDMGANTGELFF. CDR3 DNA: TGTGCCAGCTCACTAGATATGGGAGCGAACACCGGGGAGCTGTTTTTT.

J is TRBJ1-2 and V is TRBV27, with TRBD1 matching over 8 bases. V gave up 1 base and J gave up 4 bases; unmatched junction bases: 8. This CDR3 comprises 16 residues. The germline V gene has CDR1 MNHEY and CDR2 SMNVEV (reference sequence). The CDR3 sequence is CASSLLRTGTLYGYTF. The CDR3 DNA sequence: TGTGCCAGCAGTTTATTGAGGACAGGGACCCTCTATGGCTACACCTTC.

The rearrangement joins TRBV5-4 to TRBJ2-1; D uncertain. The length of the CDR3 is 12 residues. With 3 bases removed from V and 5 bases from J, the gap between germline ends came to 6 bases. Germline CDR1 SGHNT, CDR2 YYREEE (reference sequence). The CDR3 DNA is TGTGCCAGCAGCTACAGAGACAATGAGCAGTTCTTC. Encoded protein: CASSYRDNEQFF.

The rearrangement joins TRBV7-2 to TRBJ1-1, with no clear D. The CDR3 length is 11 residues. Looked up from germline, CDR1 is SGHTA and CDR2 is FQGNSA. V was shortened by 0 bases and J by 6 bases, with 2 bases between the two germline ends. The DNA of the CDR3 is TGTGCCAGCAGCTTAGCCTCTGAAGCTTTCTTT. As protein: CASSLASEAFF.

This clone has a single count. The chain uses TRBV9 and TRBJ2-5; possibly TRBD2 for D (7 bases). V lost 4 bases and J 1 base, leaving 23 bases between the germline ends. The CDR3 is 18 amino acids. Germline V gene data show CDR1 as SGDLS and CDR2 as YYNGEE. CDR3 DNA: TGTGCCAGCAGCCCCGGTTTGGGGGGGGCGATCTCCCAAGAGACCCAGTACTTC. Encoded protein: CASSPGLGGAISQETQYF.

The chain links TRBV5-1 to TRBJ2-5; D remains ambiguous. Germline loops: CDR1 SGHRS, CDR2 YFSETQ. Trimming pared 4 bases from V and 0 bases from J, leaving 7 bases between. This CDR3 is 13 amino acids long. In nucleotides, the CDR3 is TGCGCCAGCAGCCGGGTGTACCAAGAGACCCAGTACTTC. Amino acid sequence: CASSRVYQETQYF. Combining the CDR3 with reference TRBV5-1 and TRBJ2-5 gives the whole variable domain KAGVTQTPRYLIKTRGQQVTLSCSPISGHRSVSWYQQTPGQGLQFLFEYFSETQRNKGNFPGRFSGRQFSNSRSEMNVSTLELGDSALYLCASSRVYQETQYFGPGTRLLVL.

The chain carries TRBV6-5 and TRBJ1-6; no clear D gene. Germline V gene data show CDR1 as MNHEY and CDR2 as SVGAGI. The V gene lost 0 bases and the J gene lost 10 bases, with 7 bases spanning the gap. CDR3 length: 13 residues. CDR3 in amino acids: CASSYSRSSPLHF. The CDR3 DNA sequence: TGTGCCAGCAGTTACTCGAGATCGTCACCCCTCCACTTT.

The chain carries TRBV20-1 and TRBJ1-4; D is undetermined. The V end was cut by 1 base, the J end by 7 bases, with 1 base between. The germline gives CDR1 DFQATT, CDR2 SNEGSKA (reference sequence). This CDR3 contains 10 residues. CDR3 sequence reads: CSARGEKLFF. CDR3 nucleotide sequence: TGCAGTGCTAGAGGTGAAAAACTGTTTTTT.

This clone was observed a few times. This sequence joins TRBV2 and TRBJ1-2; TRBD1 aligns across 11 bases. Trimming at V came to 6 bases and at J to 8 bases, leaving 5 bases not matched to a gene. Germline V gene sequence: CDR1 SNHLY, CDR2 FYNNEI. The CDR3 loop spans 13 amino acids. Written as DNA, the CDR3 is TGTGCCAGCAGCCAGGGACAGGGGGACGGCTACACCTTC. Translation gives CASSQGQGDGYTF.

This clone was found once. V usage is TRBV15 and J usage is TRBJ2-5; D gene ambiguous. The DNA end is a closer match to TRBJ2-7, so the J assignment may be wrong. CDR1 and CDR2 from the germline V gene are LNHNV and YYDKDF (reference sequence). The CDR3 is 13 amino acids. CDR3 protein: CATSRDATYEQYF. CDR3 DNA: TGTGCCACCAGCAGAGATGCCACCTACGAGCAGTACTTC.

A single count supports this clone. The chain carries TRBV10-3 and TRBJ2-3; weak D call: TRBD1 (6 bases). The germline V gene has CDR1 ENHRY and CDR2 SYGVKD. The CDR3 consists of 16 residues. Trimming shortened V by 6 bases and J by 2 bases, and 18 bases separated the two germline ends. The CDR3, as DNA: TGTGCCATCAGGGCCCTAGGGGACAAGTTCACAGATACGCAGTATTTT. Translated, it gives CAIRALGDKFTDTQYF.

About this clone itself: A read error may produce the germline difference seen at one junction end. The rearrangement joins TRBV28 to TRBJ2-2; D gene uncertain. The CDR3 spans 16 residues. CDR1 is MDHEN and CDR2 is SYDVKM in the germline V gene. The CDR3 DNA follows: TGTGCCACCAGTCCAAGATGGGGATTTAACACCGGGGAGCTGTTTTTT. Its translation is CATSPRWGFNTGELFF.

The chain combines TRBV2 with TRBJ1-2; D ambiguous. Germline V CDR1 and CDR2: SNHLY, FYNNEI. The length of the CDR3 is 13 residues. CDR3 sequence reads: CEIQEQPNYGYTF. The CDR3 coding sequence is TGTGAGATTCAGGAACAACCTAACTATGGCTACACCTTC.

The CDR3 spells CASDPGTDYTEAFF. The CDR3 nucleotides read TGTGCCAGTGACCCCGGGACTGATTACACTGAAGCTTTCTTT. This rearrangement joins TRBV19 to TRBJ1-1, with a weak D call TRBD1 (5 bases). CDR3 length: 14 residues. The ends were cut back, 8 bases at V and 3 bases at J, with 16 bases in the middle. Per the germline V gene, CDR1 is LNHDA and CDR2 is SQIVND (reference sequence).

This clone occurred once. The rearrangement links TRBV9 to TRBJ2-5, with 14 bases lining up with TRBD2. CDR1 and CDR2 (germline): SGDLS, YYNGEE. This CDR3 region has 17 residues. J was trimmed by 1 base and V by 0 bases; bases with no gene match: 2. CDR3 protein: CASSVGTSGGIQETQYF. CDR3 DNA sequence: TGTGCCAGCAGCGTAGGGACTAGCGGGGGGATCCAAGAGACCCAGTACTTC.

The chain combines TRBV27 with TRBJ2-4; perhaps D is TRBD1 or TRBD2 (5 bases each). Trimming pared 0 bases from V and 6 bases from J, leaving 9 bases between. The CDR3 is made up of 14 amino acids. Per the germline V gene, CDR1 is MNHEY and CDR2 is SMNVEV (reference sequence). The CDR3 region is CASSLSGASNIQYF. The CDR3 DNA reads as TGTGCCAGCAGTTTATCCGGGGCCTCAAACATTCAGTACTTC.